Each of the 27 T cell receptor beta chains below was sequenced from the same sample in a study of shared clonotypes between healthy human individuals. Assay: immunoSEQ multiplex PCR; the TCRdb copy retains only in-frame clones and omits some. The table has approximately 470,000 clones, over 75% seen once; the top ten hold roughly 13%. Sequenced sample: PBMCs. The receptor source for this set is a middle-aged woman in good health. Some clones in this sample may be carry-over from other donors' samples.

With regard to this clone: A far larger clone differs by one base, so this is likely a read error. The V call is TRBV10-1, the J call TRBJ1-4; possible D gene TRBD1, 5 bases. This CDR3 contains 16 residues. V was clipped by 4 bases and J by 4 bases, with 16 bases between them. The germline V gene has CDR1 WNHNN and CDR2 SYGVQD (reference sequence). The CDR3 spells CASSVKGWRNNEKLFF. The CDR3 DNA reads as TGCGCCAGCAGTGTTAAGGGGTGGAGGAATAATGAAAAACTGTTTTTT.

About this clone: Other DNA sequences in the sample encode the same CDR3. The chain couples TRBV7-2 to TRBJ2-7, with TRBD2 matching 11 bases. With V trimmed by 5 bases and J by 4 bases, 4 bases remained unmatched. Germline values: CDR1 SGHTA, CDR2 FQGNSA. This CDR3 spans 14 amino acids. The CDR3 DNA is TGTGCCAGCAGCCTAACTAGCGGGAGATACGAGCAGTACTTC. This sequence encodes CASSLTSGRYEQYF.

The chain employs TRBV5-1 and TRBJ2-2; D call uncertain. The CDR3 has 15 residues. Germline V CDR1 and CDR2: SGHRS, YFSETQ. Trimming pared 6 bases from V and 0 bases from J, leaving 12 bases between. DNA of the CDR3: TGCGCCAGCAAGGTCCCCCAAGCGAACACCGGGGAGCTGTTTTTT. Translating gives CASKVPQANTGELFF.

The chain uses TRBV28 and TRBJ1-1, with D maybe TRBD1 (5 bases). Trimming took off 4 bases at V and 3 bases at J, with 18 bases between the two ends. The CDR3 consists of 16 residues. The germline CDR1 and CDR2 sequences are MDHEN and SYDVKM. The CDR3 DNA reads TGTGCCAGCAGTTCCCCGTGGGGGTTTTTGGACACTGAAGCTTTCTTT. This encodes CASSSPWGFLDTEAFF.

In the case of this clone: It is likely a read error: a sequence one base away is far more abundant. The CDR3 ends on some other residue instead of the conserved phenylalanine or tryptophan, so this is likely a read error. The genes are TRBV14 and TRBJ2-7, with D unresolved. The J call may be faulty, since TRBJ2-5 better matches the DNA end. The CDR3 loop spans 14 amino acids. The germline gives CDR1 SGHDN, CDR2 FVKESK. As DNA, the CDR3 is TGTGCCAGCAGCCAACCAGCTCTTCGTGAGACCCAGTACTTA. Its protein product is CASSQPALRETQYL.

This chain connects TRBV4-2 to TRBJ2-5; perhaps D is TRBD1 or TRBD2 (5 bases each). Per germline, CDR1 LGHNA and CDR2 YNFKEQ. This CDR3 has 14 residues. Trimming removed 4 bases at V and 3 bases at J, with 12 bases between. The CDR3 sequence: CASSPSEGKETQYF. The CDR3 DNA is TGTGCCAGCAGCCCAAGTGAGGGGAAAGAGACCCAGTACTTC.

The CDR3 loop is CASSDGVGNTEAFF. DNA of the CDR3: TGTGCCAGCAGTGACGGGGTGGGGAACACTGAAGCTTTCTTT. The chain joins TRBV2 to TRBJ1-1; D unresolved. V gave up 3 bases and J gave up 1 base, with 9 bases separating them. The CDR3 is made up of 14 amino acids. Germline V gene data show CDR1 as SNHLY and CDR2 as FYNNEI.

V and J are TRBV6-1 and TRBJ2-5; D might be TRBD1 (5 bases). CDR3 length: 14 amino acids. Trimming cost V 6 bases and J 1 base, with 12 bases left between them. Germline V CDR1 and CDR2: MNHNS, SASEGT. The CDR3 DNA follows: TGTGCCAGCAGCCTTGGCAGGGCCCAAGAGACCCAGTACTTC. Its protein is CASSLGRAQETQYF.

The V and J genes are TRBV27 and TRBJ2-7; 9 bases align to TRBD1. Trimming at V came to 5 bases and at J to 2 bases, leaving 10 bases not matched to a gene. In germline, CDR1 is MNHEY, CDR2 SMNVEV (reference sequence). The CDR3 runs to 16 residues. This CDR3 is CASSALGQGPTYEQYF. In nucleotides, the CDR3 is TGTGCCAGCAGTGCTCTAGGACAGGGGCCAACCTACGAGCAGTACTTC.

The rearrangement links TRBV2 to TRBJ2-7, with 8 bases identical to TRBD2. V trimming: 3 bases; J trimming: 3 bases; junction bases outside the gene matches: 4. The germline gives CDR1 SNHLY, CDR2 FYNNEI. CDR3 length: 14 residues. The CDR3 sequence: CASSDMGTSYEQYF. The CDR3 coding sequence is TGTGCCAGCAGTGACATGGGGACTAGCTACGAGCAGTACTTC.

J is TRBJ2-3 and V is TRBV7-9; D unresolved. This CDR3 comprises 14 residues. Germline CDR1 is SEHNR and CDR2 is FQNEAQ (reference sequence). V gave up 1 base and J gave up 1 base, with 6 bases separating them. DNA of the CDR3: TGTGCCAGCAGCTTAGTTGACCGCACAGATACGCAGTATTTT. This encodes CASSLVDRTDTQYF.

The V gene is TRBV25-1, the J gene TRBJ2-2; 7 bases line up with TRBD1. V trimming: 2 bases; J trimming: 6 bases; junction bases outside the gene matches: 3. The germline gives CDR1 MGHDK, CDR2 SYGVNS. This CDR3 spans 14 amino acids. CDR3 residues: CASSEGQAPGELFF. The DNA for the CDR3 is TGTGCCAGCAGTGAAGGACAGGCCCCCGGGGAGCTGTTTTTT.

This clone was seen only a few times. The chain has TRBV19 and TRBJ2-7, with D hard to call. The ends were cut back, 4 bases at V and 5 bases at J, with 15 bases in the middle. Germline values: CDR1 LNHDA, CDR2 SQIVND (reference sequence). The CDR3 loop spans 14 amino acids. The CDR3 region has the DNA TGTGCCAGTAGTACTTTGCTCACATGGGACGAGCAGTACTTC. It is translated as CASSTLLTWDEQYF.

This chain uses TRBV11-2 with TRBJ2-1, with TRBD1 matching 10 bases. V shed 2 bases, J shed 7 bases, and the junction held 8 bases outside the gene matches. Per the germline V gene, CDR1 is SGHAT and CDR2 is FQNNGV. The CDR3 sequence is 16 residues long. CDR3 residues: CASSLQGQGSWNEQFF. CDR3 sequence (DNA): TGTGCCAGCAGCTTACAGGGACAGGGGTCGTGGAATGAGCAGTTCTTC. Based on the CDR3 plus reference TRBV11-2 and TRBJ2-1, the full variable domain is EAGVAQSPRYKIIEKRQSVAFWCNPISGHATLYWYQQILGQGPKLLIQFQNNGVVDDSQLPKDRFSAERLKGVDSTLKIQPAKLEDSAVYLCASSLQGQGSWNEQFFGPGTRLTVL.

Concerning this clone itself: The same CDR3 can be traced to other DNA sequences in this sample. The rearrangement joins TRBV5-1 to TRBJ1-4, with D possibly TRBD1 on 6 matching bases. Between the trimmed V and J ends, which lost 4 bases and 1 base, there was a span of 8 bases. The CDR3 has 14 residues. Germline CDR1 SGHRS, CDR2 YFSETQ. The chain's CDR3 is CASSRDITNEKLFF. The DNA of the CDR3 is TGCGCCAGCAGCCGGGACATAACTAATGAAAAACTGTTTTTT.

The V and J genes are TRBV6-6 and TRBJ1-5; D is unclear. Trimming took off 4 bases at V and 5 bases at J, with 9 bases between the two ends. This CDR3 region has 13 residues. Germline assignment: CDR1 MNHNY and CDR2 SVGAGI (reference sequence). CDR3 loop: CASSWLSDQPQHF. The CDR3 bases are TGTGCCAGCAGTTGGCTTTCTGATCAGCCCCAGCATTTT.

The rearrangement joins TRBV27 to TRBJ1-5; a weak D match, TRBD1 (5 bases). The CDR3 is made up of 14 amino acids. The V end was cut by 1 base, the J end by 11 bases, with 15 bases between. Germline CDR1 MNHEY, CDR2 SMNVEV (reference sequence). Here the CDR3 DNA reads TGTGCCAGCAGTTTATATGGGCCAGCAGGGTCCCAGCATTTT. This codes for CASSLYGPAGSQHF.

This clone was recorded once. The genes are TRBV19 and TRBJ2-5, with D perhaps TRBD1 (5 bases). The CDR3 has 11 amino acids. The V end was cut by 11 bases, the J end by 7 bases, with 14 bases between. Germline V gene data show CDR1 as LNHDA and CDR2 as SQIVND (reference sequence). The CDR3 is CASRVGPTQYF. The CDR3 DNA reads as TGTGCCTCAAGAGTGGGGCCGACCCAGTACTTC.

Remarks on this clone: A far larger clone is one base from this, pointing to a likely read error. The chain joins TRBV7-2 to TRBJ2-1; no reliable D call. This CDR3 is 15 amino acids long. Germline loops: CDR1 SGHTA, CDR2 FQGNSA. The DNA of the CDR3 is TGTGCCAGCAGCTTAAATACGGGCTCCTACAATGAGCAGCTCTTC. This gives the protein CASSLNTGSYNEQLF.

This clone showed up just once. A read error is likely here: a far larger clone is one base away. Because the CDR3 is missing its conserved closing phenylalanine or tryptophan, this is likely a read error. The sample holds other DNA sequences that translate to the same CDR3. The chain is built from TRBV5-1 and TRBJ1-1; 8 nucleotides line up with TRBD1. The V segment lost 4 bases and the J segment 0 bases; nucleotides outside the gene matches: 5. CDR1 is SGHRS, CDR2 YFSETQ, per germline. The CDR3 length is 15 residues. The CDR3 DNA reads TGCGCCAGCAGCCGGACAGGGCCGGTGAACACTGAAGCTTTCTCT. Its translation: CASSRTGPVNTEAFS.

In this sample, this clone turned up once. The chain carries TRBV28 and TRBJ2-7, with D perhaps being TRBD1 or TRBD2 (6 bases each). CDR3 length equals 13 residues. The V gene's germline CDR1 is MDHEN and CDR2 SYDVKM. The ends were cut back, 5 bases at V and 7 bases at J, with 15 bases in the middle. As DNA, the CDR3 is TGTGCCAGCAGTCGTTGGGGGGCGGGTGAGCAGTACTTC. It translates to CASSRWGAGEQYF.

J is TRBJ1-3 and V is TRBV7-9; D might be TRBD1 (5 bases). The CDR3 runs to 15 residues. Trimming removed 7 bases from V and 3 bases from J, with 16 bases in between. CDR1 is SEHNR and CDR2 is FQNEAQ in the germline V gene (reference sequence). Written as DNA, the CDR3 is TGTGCCAGCAAGGGACGGGGGGACGGTGGAAACACCATATATTTT. Amino acids: CASKGRGDGGNTIYF.

This chain links TRBV2 with TRBJ2-7, with D unresolved. This CDR3 region has 14 residues. The germline V and J ends were trimmed by 6 bases and 0 bases, with 12 bases remaining between them. Germline assignment: CDR1 SNHLY and CDR2 FYNNEI. CDR3 in amino acids: CASRGRVSSYEQYF. In nucleotides, the CDR3 is TGTGCCAGCAGGGGTCGAGTTAGCTCCTACGAGCAGTACTTC. Looking up the rest from reference TRBV2 and TRBJ2-7 gives the full variable domain: EPEVTQTPSHQVTQMGQEVILRCVPISNHLYFYWYRQILGQKVEFLVSFYNNEISEKSEIFDDQFSVERPDGSNFTLKIRSTKLEDSAMYFCASRGRVSSYEQYFGPGTRLTVT.

This clone was counted ten times or more. The chain uses TRBV29-1 and TRBJ2-2, with 7 positions matching TRBD2. The CDR3 covers 14 residues. Germline lookup yields CDR1 SQVTM and CDR2 ANQGSEA. The J segment lost 6 bases and the V segment lost 4 bases, leaving 8 bases of the junction unmatched. CDR3 sequence reads: CSVVPAGIPGELFF. The CDR3, as DNA: TGCAGCGTTGTTCCAGCGGGAATCCCCGGGGAGCTGTTTTTT.

V gene TRBV9 combines with J gene TRBJ2-2; perhaps TRBD2 as D (6 bases). The CDR3 runs to 16 residues. The V end lost 4 bases, the J end lost 4 bases, and 17 bases lay between the germline ends. The germline CDR1 and CDR2 sequences are SGDLS and YYNGEE. CDR3 in DNA: TGTGCCAGCAGCCTTGGGGGACTTAGGGGCACCGGGGAGCTGTTTTTT. It is translated as CASSLGGLRGTGELFF.

V gene TRBV30 combines with J gene TRBJ2-3; 9 bases fit TRBD1. The CDR3 sequence is 15 residues long. Per germline, CDR1 GTSNPN and CDR2 SVGIG (reference sequence). With 3 bases clipped from V and 6 bases from J, the junction kept 10 bases outside the gene matches. CDR3 nucleotide sequence: TGTGCCTGGAGCCCCGGGACAGGGCTCCTGGATACGCAGTATTTT. Translated, it gives CAWSPGTGLLDTQYF.

This chain uses TRBV5-1 with TRBJ1-4; possible D gene TRBD1, 5 bases. The length of the CDR3 is 15 residues. With 0 bases removed from V and 1 base from J, the gap between germline ends came to 7 bases. Looked up from germline, CDR1 is SGHRS and CDR2 is YFSETQ. For the CDR3, the DNA is TGCGCCAGCAGCTTGGGGGACGGAACTAATGAAAAACTGTTTTTT. Its protein is CASSLGDGTNEKLFF.